Following are 12 T cell receptor beta chains from one sample sequenced in a study of blood T cell repertoires in COVID-19 (TCRdb year 2020). The method behind the library was the immunoSEQ multiplex PCR assay. The immuneACCESS repertoire file appears here via TCRdb, limited to in-frame rearrangements. These files lack a portion of the clones; in checked studies, under half of the deficit traces to unresolved V genes, and the cause of the others is not known. This sample is represented by a few hundred thousand clones; around 84% of them were singletons. In total, the top ten clones hold around 4.2% of the sample. Specimen: peripheral blood. All receptors derive from a man in his 60s with acute or convalescent COVID-19.

V and J are TRBV4-2 and TRBJ2-2; TRBD1 aligns across 10 bases. CDR3 length: 16 residues. V lost 4 bases and J lost 1; bases outside the gene matches: 3. Germline CDR1 reads LGHNA; CDR2 reads YNFKEQ. The CDR3: CASSPRTGGNTGELFF. The DNA of the CDR3 is TGTGCCAGCAGCCCCAGGACAGGGGGGAACACCGGGGAGCTGTTTTTT.

This clone has a single count. V and J are TRBV5-5 and TRBJ1-1; D possibly corresponds to TRBD1 (5 bases). The germline CDR1 and CDR2 sequences are SGHKS and YYEKEE (reference sequence). This CDR3 is built from 14 residues. The ends were cut back, 2 bases at V and 0 bases at J, with 8 bases in the middle. CDR3 nucleotide sequence: TGTGCCAGCAGCTTAACAGGACTGAACACTGAAGCTTTCTTT. Protein product: CASSLTGLNTEAFF.

This chain joins TRBV18 and TRBJ1-1, with a weak D call TRBD1 (6 bases). The CDR3 sequence is 14 residues long. Trimming cost V 3 bases and J 2 bases, with 10 bases left between them. Germline-derived CDR1 and CDR2 are KGHSH and LQKENI. This chain's CDR3 is CASSPGAENTEAFF. In DNA, the CDR3 is TGTGCCAGCTCACCGGGGGCGGAAAACACTGAAGCTTTCTTT.

This clone was detected only a few times. The rearrangement links TRBV4-2 to TRBJ2-2, with 11 bases that match TRBD2. The trim removed 0 bases at V and 6 bases at J, leaving 0 bases unmatched. Germline lookup yields CDR1 LGHNA and CDR2 YNFKEQ. The CDR3 spans 15 residues. As DNA, the CDR3 is TGTGCCAGCAGCCAAGATAGCGGGGGGGCCGGGGAGCTGTTTTTT. Translating it yields CASSQDSGGAGELFF.

This clone was counted only a few times. The CDR3 reads CASSLTFTSYEQYF. Here the CDR3 DNA reads TGTGCCAGCAGTTTGACTTTTACCTCCTACGAGCAGTACTTC. The gene calls are TRBV27 and TRBJ2-7; D is uncertain. The CDR3 is made up of 14 amino acids. V dropped 3 bases and J dropped 0 bases, with 9 bases sitting between them. CDR1 is MNHEY, CDR2 SMNVEV, per germline (reference sequence).

The chain has TRBV5-1 and TRBJ2-1; 10 positions agree with TRBD1. Trimming cost V 7 bases and J 8 bases; bases outside gene matches: 6. This CDR3 has 13 amino acids. The germline CDR1 and CDR2 sequences are SGHRS and YFSETQ. This CDR3 reads CASSRQGADEQFF. CDR3 nucleotide sequence: TGCGCCAGCTCGAGACAGGGGGCTGATGAGCAGTTCTTC.

The rearrangement joins TRBV4-2 to TRBJ2-5; tentative D call: TRBD2 (5 bases). Between the trimmed V and J ends, which lost 4 bases and 3 bases, there was a span of 18 bases. The CDR3 has 16 residues. Germline lookup yields CDR1 LGHNA and CDR2 YNFKEQ. CDR3 loop: CASSPSSASPKETQYF. CDR3 DNA sequence: TGTGCCAGCAGCCCCAGTAGCGCTAGTCCCAAAGAGACCCAGTACTTC.

V gene TRBV6-6 combines with J gene TRBJ1-1; D is possibly TRBD1 (5 bases). The CDR3 spans 14 residues. V lost 2 bases and J 6 bases, leaving 13 bases between the germline ends. Germline V gene lookup returns CDR1 MNHNY and CDR2 SVGAGI (reference sequence). Here the CDR3 reads CASSYRAGKPEAFF. The CDR3 region has the DNA TGTGCCAGCAGTTACAGGGCAGGGAAGCCTGAAGCTTTCTTT.

This clone was counted a few times. V is TRBV4-1 and J is TRBJ1-1; D ambiguous. Between the trimmed V and J ends, which lost 3 bases and 11 bases, there was a span of 22 bases. The CDR3 is made up of 15 amino acids. Germline CDR1 reads MGHRA; CDR2 reads YSYEKL. The CDR3 DNA reads as TGCGCCAGCAGCCACCCGCAATTTTCCCAAATCGGGGCTTTCTTT. Translated, it gives CASSHPQFSQIGAFF.

This chain uses TRBV6-5 with TRBJ1-2; the match to TRBD1 covers 7 bases. V lost 2 bases to trimming and J lost 4 bases; unmatched junction nucleotides: 4. Germline V lookup: CDR1 MNHEY, CDR2 SVGAGI. The CDR3 is 14 residues long. The CDR3 region is CASSYRRGIYGYTF. DNA for the CDR3: TGTGCCAGCAGTTACCGCAGGGGGATCTATGGCTACACCTTC.

This clone was observed a handful of times. The V and J genes are TRBV2 and TRBJ2-2; D may be TRBD2 (6 bases). This CDR3 spans 13 amino acids. Between the trimmed V and J ends, which lost 7 bases and 0 bases, there was a span of 6 bases. From germline, CDR1 is SNHLY and CDR2 FYNNEI. CDR3 sequence: CASTGANTGELFF. The CDR3 DNA follows: TGTGCCAGCACGGGGGCGAACACCGGGGAGCTGTTTTTT.

This chain links TRBV28 with TRBJ1-2; the match to TRBD1 covers 12 bases. This CDR3 has 15 residues. After removal of 4 bases from V and 8 bases from J, the junction contained 8 bases not matched to a gene. Germline V lookup: CDR1 MDHEN, CDR2 SYDVKM. The CDR3 coding sequence is TGTGCCAGCAGTTACCGGGACAGGGGGCGGACAGGCTACACCTTC. Translating gives CASSYRDRGRTGYTF.